This TCR beta chain was sequenced in a study of radiotherapy plus CTLA-4 blockade in lung cancer. Study information: Among enrolled patients, roughly 20% responded and 31% achieved disease control.

Notes on the study in general: Subsequent to radiotherapy plus ipilimumab, tumor-derived TCR clones underwent expansion in blood.

It was focal radiation plus CTLA-4 blockade with ipilimumab that patients with chemo-refractory metastatic non-small-cell lung cancer received. Regarding this clone: Its specificity is not known.

Germline loops: CDR1 SEHNR, CDR2 FQNEAQ (reference sequence). CDR3 length: 15 residues. V gave up 5 bases and J gave up 4 bases; unmatched junction bases: 10. Sequencing was performed with immunoSEQ multiplex PCR; in TCRdb, only in-frame clones are kept and a portion is missing. The table has tens of thousands of clones, 78% seen once; the top ten hold 4%. The source is a human donor with non-small cell lung cancer who had a partial response to radiotherapy plus ipilimumab. Some clones in this sample may be carry-over from other donors' samples. This chain uses TRBV7-9 with TRBJ1-1; 7 nucleotides line up with TRBD1. Sample: peripheral blood, taken from a patient treated with radiotherapy plus ipilimumab. The CDR3 coding sequence is TGTGCCAGCAGCCCCCACCCAGGGACAGCCACTGAAGCTTTCTTT. It translates to CASSPHPGTATEAFF.